The clone carrying this T cell receptor beta chain was recorded many times. The CDR3 totals 14 residues. Germline CDR1 and CDR2: SEHNR and FQNEAQ (reference sequence). V was trimmed by 4 bases and J by 3 bases, leaving 10 bases between them. The source of the sample is a study of read filtering for tumor transcriptome and immune sequencing. Study background: DNase treatment preceded whole-transcriptome library preparation. RNA-seq yielded only about 75 to 1,400 TCR reads, IR-seq about 4 to 10.27 million.

Molecular barcoded adaptors covering alpha/delta and beta/gamma chains were used on around 400 ng RNA. Each CDR3 protein gets one entry after TCRdb re-called the reads with MiXCR. This sample yields some 120,000 distinct CDR3 sequences, of which over 10% are seen a single time; more than 9.5% belongs to the top ten. This TCR derives from a donor over 35 with multiple myeloma. The rearrangement uses TRBV7-9 and TRBJ1-5, with TRBD1 as a possible D gene (6 bases). The sample consisted of a population of CD138-negative cells sorted from bone marrow. CDR3: CASSSTGYNQPQHF. CDR3 sequence (DNA): TGTGCCAGCAGCTCCACAGGGTACAATCAGCCCCAGCATTTT. Variable domain in full (rest from reference TRBV7-9 and TRBJ1-5): DTGVSQNPRHKITKRGQNVTFRCDPISEHNRLYWYRQTLGQGPEFLTYFQNEAQLEKSRLLSDRFSAERPKGSFSTLEIQRTEQGDSAMYLCASSSTGYNQPQHFGDGTRLSIL.